This note documents a single TCR beta chain sequence. This CDR3 comprises 14 residues. Per the germline V gene, CDR1 is MGHRA and CDR2 is YSYEKL. V was clipped by 1 base and J by 0 bases, with 7 bases between them. The data belong to a study of blood T cell repertoires in COVID-19. On the study more broadly: Sources were T cells, B-cell-depleted T cells, or PBMCs; the material itself was cDNA or gDNA.

The table came from immunoSEQ multiplex PCR; TCRdb's copy has only in-frame clones and leaves some out. This sample has some 210,000 clones; almost 85% occur once, and the top ten carry approximately 12%. This receptor was taken from a woman aged 40 to 50 with acute or convalescent COVID-19. Sequenced input: peripheral blood. The V gene is TRBV4-1, the J gene TRBJ2-7; D is possibly TRBD2 (5 bases). In nucleotides, the CDR3 is TGCGCCAGCAGCCAAGTTACTAGCTCCTACGAGCAGTACTTC. Protein product: CASSQVTSSYEQYF.